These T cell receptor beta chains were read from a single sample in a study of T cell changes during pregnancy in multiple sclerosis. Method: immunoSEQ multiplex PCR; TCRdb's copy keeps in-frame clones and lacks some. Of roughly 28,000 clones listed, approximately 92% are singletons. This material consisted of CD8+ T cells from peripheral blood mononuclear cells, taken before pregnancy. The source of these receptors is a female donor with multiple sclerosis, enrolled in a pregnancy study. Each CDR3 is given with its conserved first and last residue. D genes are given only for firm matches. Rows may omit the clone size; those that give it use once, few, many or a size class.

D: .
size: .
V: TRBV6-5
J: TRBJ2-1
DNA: TGTGCCAGCAGTTACTCTCACGGGGGAAATGAGCAGTTCTTC
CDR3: CASSYSHGGNEQFF

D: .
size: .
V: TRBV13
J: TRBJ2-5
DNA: TGTGCCAGCAGCCCTAGGGGGAACCAAGAGACCCAGTACTTC
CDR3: CASSPRGNQETQYF

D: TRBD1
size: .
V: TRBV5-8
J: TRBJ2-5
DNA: TGTGCCAGCAGCTTTCGGCAGGGGGCCGAGACCCAGTACTTC
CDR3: CASSFRQGAETQYF

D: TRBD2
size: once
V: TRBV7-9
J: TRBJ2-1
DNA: TGTGCCAGCAGTCTGACTAGCGGGGACCCGAATTTTGACAATGAGCAGTTCTTC
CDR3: CASSLTSGDPNFDNEQFF

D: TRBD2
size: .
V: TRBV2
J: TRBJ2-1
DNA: TGTGCCAGCCCGCTAGCGGGGGATTACAATGAGCAGTTCTTC
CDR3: CASPLAGDYNEQFF

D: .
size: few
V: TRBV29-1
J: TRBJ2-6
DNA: TGCGCGGGCGGTGACCCCTCTGGGGCCAACGTCCTGACTTTC
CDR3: CAGGDPSGANVLTF

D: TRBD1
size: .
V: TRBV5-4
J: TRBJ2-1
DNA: TGTGCCAGCAGCTTGGCTCCAGGGGGTTTAGCCTACAATGAGCAGTTCTTC
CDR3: CASSLAPGGLAYNEQFF

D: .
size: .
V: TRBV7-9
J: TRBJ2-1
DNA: TGTGCCAGCACCCCTGGACAGCGAGGCTTTAATGAGCAGTTCTTC
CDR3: CASTPGQRGFNEQFF

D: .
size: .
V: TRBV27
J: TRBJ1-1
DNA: TGTGCCAGCAGACGGTCCTGGGCCGGCATGAACACTGAAGCTTTCTTT
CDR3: CASRRSWAGMNTEAFF

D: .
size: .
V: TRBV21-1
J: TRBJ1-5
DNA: TGTGCCAGCGGAGGGGGACAGGGGATTGGCAATCAGCCCCAGCATTTT
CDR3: CASGGGQGIGNQPQHF

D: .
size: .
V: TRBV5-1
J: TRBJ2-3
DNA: TGCGCCAGCAGCTTGGTGCGGGACCCAGATACGCAGTATTTT
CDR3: CASSLVRDPDTQYF

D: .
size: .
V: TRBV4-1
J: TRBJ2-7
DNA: TGCGCCAGCAGCCTCCCGGGGAGGTCCTACGAGCAGTACTTC
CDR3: CASSLPGRSYEQYF

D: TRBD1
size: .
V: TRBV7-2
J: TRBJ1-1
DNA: TGTGCCAGCAGCTTACAGGGGGCGGACACTGAAGCTTTCTTT
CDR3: CASSLQGADTEAFF

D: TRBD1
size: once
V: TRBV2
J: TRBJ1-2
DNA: TGTGCCAGCAGTCACTCACCCCGGACAGGGAACTATGGCTACACCTTC
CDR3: CASSHSPRTGNYGYTF

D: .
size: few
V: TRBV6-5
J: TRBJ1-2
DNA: TGTGCCAGCAGTTCACCCCAAACAGGCAACTATGGCTACACCTTC
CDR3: CASSSPQTGNYGYTF

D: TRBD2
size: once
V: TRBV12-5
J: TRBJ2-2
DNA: TGTGCTAGTGGTTTGGTGTCAGGGAGGGTCGGGGAGCTGTTTTTT
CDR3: CASGLVSGRVGELFF

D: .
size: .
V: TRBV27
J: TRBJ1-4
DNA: TGTGCCACTGCGAAAGAGGGTAAACGTGAAAAACTGTTTTTT
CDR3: CATAKEGKREKLFF

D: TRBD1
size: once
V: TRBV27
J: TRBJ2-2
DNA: TGTGCCAGCGCGGACGACAGGGGGTCGGTCACCGGGGAGCTGTTTTTT
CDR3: CASADDRGSVTGELFF

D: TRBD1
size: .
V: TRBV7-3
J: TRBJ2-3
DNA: TGTGCCAGCAGCACGACTCAGGGGGCGGCGGGCACAGATACGCAGTATTTT
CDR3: CASSTTQGAAGTDTQYF

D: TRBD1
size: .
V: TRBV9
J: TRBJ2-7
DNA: TGTGCCAGCAGCGGGGACAGGGGGTACGAGCAGTACTTC
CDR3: CASSGDRGYEQYF

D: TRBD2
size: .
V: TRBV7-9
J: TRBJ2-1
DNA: TGTGCCAGCAGCTTGACTAGCGGGAGATACTCCTACAATGAGCAGTTCTTC
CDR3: CASSLTSGRYSYNEQFF

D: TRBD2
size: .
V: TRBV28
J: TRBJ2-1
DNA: TGTGCCAGCAGTTCCTCCGATAGCGGGTCTAGCTCCTACAATGAGCAGTTCTTC
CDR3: CASSSSDSGSSSYNEQFF